This T cell receptor (beta chain) emerged from a study of beta chain features in type 1 diabetes. Germline V gene sequence: CDR1 MNHNS, CDR2 SASEGT. The CDR3 loop spans 16 amino acids. The V gene lost 2 bases and the J gene lost 1 base, with 9 bases spanning the gap. Expressed TCRB transcripts were sequenced because the isolated RNA had all been reverse transcribed beforehand. The data were produced by immunoSEQ multiplex PCR, yet TCRdb's version contains in-frame clones alone and is incomplete. This table holds about 260,000 clones, 68% found once. This clone was observed a handful of times. Antigen unknown. General study findings and limits: Type 1 diabetes patients had VDJ junctions that carried fewer insertions and more deletions.

This rearrangement joins TRBV6-1 to TRBJ1-6; D is uncertain. Sequenced sample: naive CD4+ T cells from blood. The sequence was collected from a man aged 30 to 39 in good health. As DNA, the CDR3 is TGTGCCAGCAGTGAACCACCTGGGTCCTATAATTCACCCCTCCACTTT. Protein sequence: CASSEPPGSYNSPLHF.